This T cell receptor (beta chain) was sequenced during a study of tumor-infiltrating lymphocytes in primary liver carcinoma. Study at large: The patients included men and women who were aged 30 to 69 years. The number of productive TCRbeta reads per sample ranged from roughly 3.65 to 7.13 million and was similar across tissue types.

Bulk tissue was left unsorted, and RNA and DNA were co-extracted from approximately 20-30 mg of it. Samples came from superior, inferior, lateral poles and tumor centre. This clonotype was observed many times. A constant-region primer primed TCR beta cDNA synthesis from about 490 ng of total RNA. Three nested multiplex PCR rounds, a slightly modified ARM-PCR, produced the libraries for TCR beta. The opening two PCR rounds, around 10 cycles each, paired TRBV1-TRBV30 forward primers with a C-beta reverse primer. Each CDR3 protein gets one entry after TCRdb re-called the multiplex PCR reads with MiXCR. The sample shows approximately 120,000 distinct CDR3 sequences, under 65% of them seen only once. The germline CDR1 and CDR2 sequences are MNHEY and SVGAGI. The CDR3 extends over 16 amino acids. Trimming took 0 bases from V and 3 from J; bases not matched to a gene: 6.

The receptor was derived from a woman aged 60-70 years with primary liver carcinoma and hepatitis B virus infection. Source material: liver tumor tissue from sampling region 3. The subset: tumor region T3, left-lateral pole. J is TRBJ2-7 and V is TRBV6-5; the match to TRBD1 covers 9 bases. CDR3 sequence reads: CASSYSKGQGIYEQYF. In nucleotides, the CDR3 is TGTGCCAGCAGTTACTCAAAAGGACAGGGGATCTACGAGCAGTACTTC.